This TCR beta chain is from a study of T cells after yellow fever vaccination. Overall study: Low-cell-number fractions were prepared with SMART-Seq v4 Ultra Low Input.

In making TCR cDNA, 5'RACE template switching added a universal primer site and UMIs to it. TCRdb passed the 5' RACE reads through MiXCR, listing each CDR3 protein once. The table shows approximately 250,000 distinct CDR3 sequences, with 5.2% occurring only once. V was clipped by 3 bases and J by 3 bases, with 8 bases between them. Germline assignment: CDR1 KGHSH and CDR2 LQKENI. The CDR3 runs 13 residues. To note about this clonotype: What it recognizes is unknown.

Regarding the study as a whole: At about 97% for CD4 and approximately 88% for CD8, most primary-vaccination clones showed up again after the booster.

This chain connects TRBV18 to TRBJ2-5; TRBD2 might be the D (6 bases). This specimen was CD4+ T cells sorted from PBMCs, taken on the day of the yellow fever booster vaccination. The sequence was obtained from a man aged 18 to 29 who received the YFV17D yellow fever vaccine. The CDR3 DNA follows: TGTGCCAGCTCACCGGGCGGGGAAGAGACCCAGTACTTC. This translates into CASSPGGEETQYF.